One TCR beta chain is described in this entry. Its antigen is not yet known. No per-base quality is available; no much larger clone lies one base away. TCRbeta CDR3 regions were amplified from genomic DNA using the immunoSEQ Assay, a bias-controlled multiplex PCR. From the authors' description of their analysis: The number of nucleated cells in each sample was estimated from the amplification of reference gene primers within the assay. Sequence reads were collapsed and filtered to measure the absolute abundance of every unique TCRbeta CDR3 rearrangement. For each sample, productive Simpson clonality was calculated as the square root of Simpson's diversity index over productive rearrangements. TCRdb stores this immuneACCESS table with in-frame sequences only. Part of the clones is absent; in the studies checked, under half of the shortfall reflects unresolved V genes, and no reason is known for the rest. V, J and clone size are those of that table, while D and trimming were read from the DNA. Here the sample has roughly 190,000 clones; roughly 84% occur a single time. The ten largest make up about 3.2% of the sample.

The data were taken from a study of blood T cell repertoires in COVID-19 (dated by TCRdb to about 2020). About the full investigation: Samples from collaborators originated in the United States, Italy and Spain and spanned both the acute and convalescent phases of COVID-19. The prospective study material was composed of cDNA or gDNA derived from T cells, B-cell-depleted T cells, or PBMCs. The dataset comprised deeply sampled blood TCRbeta repertoires from subjects exposed to, actively infected with, or recovered from COVID-19. The repertoires were released in a freely available public database meant as a resource for research on the immune response to SARS-CoV-2. The samples were drawn from the first 160 participants of the ongoing ImmuneRACE study and from about 1,200 subjects provided by 6 global collaborators. Nearly every sample came with metadata listing a de-identified subject ID, COVID-19 status, age in years and sex. HLA class I and class II types, where available, came from metadata supplied by the sample provider rather than from assay-based typing.

Enrolling through a virtual design, the prospective study's participants ranged in age from roughly 18 to 95 years and lived across 24 United States geographic areas. In the prospective study, participants were assigned to cohorts based on the clinical history participants reported in a screening survey and a study questionnaire. A participant counted as exposed if, within 2 weeks of entering the study, that participant had been in contact with someone who had a PCR-confirmed or clinician-diagnosed COVID-19 case. In the prospective study, mobile phlebotomists collected whole blood, serum and a nasopharyngeal or oropharyngeal swab from each participant. Over a 2-month period, participants in the prospective study had the option of providing additional blood draws and questionnaires. Prospective study blood samples were shipped either frozen or at room temperature before DNA extraction. What the research found in general, with its limitations: How much clinical and demographic metadata was included differed by source and by participant, and the metadata was provided uncurated.

Including the terminal cysteine and phenylalanine, the CDR3 comprises 14 residues. Just CDR3 DNA is preserved here, 42 bases in frame from base 1. V loses 8 bases, J loses 2 bases, and the germline ends lie 16 bases apart. Looking up the germline V gene yields CDR1 MNHEY and CDR2 SVGAGI. The sample comprised PBMCs or T cells enriched from blood (not recorded which). This TCR derives from a woman in her thirties who had been exposed to COVID-19. The chain links TRBV6-5 with TRBJ2-7; TRBD2 is perhaps the D gene, given 6 matching bases. In nucleotide form, the sequence is TGTGCCAGCGCGGCGGGAACCTCGGCCTACGAGCAGTACTTC. Its amino acids are CASAAGTSAYEQYF.